This passage covers 13 T cell receptor beta chains from one sample sequenced in a study of blood T cell repertoires in COVID-19. Profiling relied on immunoSEQ multiplex PCR, and the TCRdb table lists in-frame clones only, not all of them. The table records under 400,000 clones, 90% of them present only once. The sample comprised peripheral blood. All receptors derive from a woman aged 25 to 39 with COVID-19, enrolled during active disease.

The chain recombines TRBV10-2 with TRBJ1-2, with 9 bases that match TRBD1. The CDR3 has 14 amino acids. CDR1 WSHSY and CDR2 SAAADI come from the germline V gene. Losses at the gene ends were 3 bases for V and 7 bases for J; bases not matched to a gene: 6. CDR3 sequence: CASSDTQGASGYTF. The CDR3 DNA sequence: TGCGCCAGCAGTGATACACAGGGGGCTAGTGGCTACACCTTC.

The chain recombines TRBV5-5 with TRBJ2-7; D may be TRBD1 (6 bases). The CDR3 consists of 15 residues. V dropped 1 base and J dropped 2 bases, with 13 bases sitting between them. Germline V gives CDR1 SGHKS, CDR2 YYEKEE (reference sequence). In nucleotides, the CDR3 is TGTGCCAGCAGCTTGAATCTACAGGGAGCCTACGAGCAGTACTTC. Translated, it gives CASSLNLQGAYEQYF. Full variable domain (remainder filled in from reference TRBV5-5 and TRBJ2-7): DAGVTQSPTHLIKTRGQQVTLRCSPISGHKSVSWYQQVLGQGPQFIFQYYEKEERGRGNFPDRFSARQFPNYSSELNVNALLLGDSALYLCASSLNLQGAYEQYFGPGTRLTVT.

The genes are TRBV4-1 and TRBJ2-7, with 7 bases fitting TRBD2. V lost 4 bases to trimming and J lost 3 bases; unmatched junction nucleotides: 6. The CDR3 contains 14 residues. CDR1 is MGHRA and CDR2 is YSYEKL in the germline V gene. The DNA of the CDR3 is TGCGCCAGCAGCCTGAGGGAGGGCTTCTACGAGCAGTACTTC. Its protein is CASSLREGFYEQYF.

The V and J genes are TRBV5-1 and TRBJ2-5; D is perhaps TRBD1 (6 bases). The CDR3 spans 13 residues. The V end lost 4 bases, the J end lost 7 bases, and 14 bases lay between the germline ends. The germline V gene has CDR1 SGHRS and CDR2 YFSETQ. The CDR3 DNA is TGCGCCAGCAGCCTGGGACAAGGGGGGACCCAGTACTTC. Protein: CASSLGQGGTQYF.

The CDR3 is CATSRAVALAGEYEQYF. CDR3 sequence (DNA): TGTGCCACCAGCAGAGCAGTGGCACTAGCGGGAGAGTACGAGCAGTACTTC. This chain connects TRBV15 to TRBJ2-7; TRBD2 aligns across 11 bases. Trimming took 1 base from V and 4 from J; bases not matched to a gene: 9. The CDR3 is 17 residues long. From germline, CDR1 is LNHNV and CDR2 YYDKDF (reference sequence).

This rearrangement joins TRBV19 to TRBJ2-5; D may be TRBD2 (7 bases). Trimming shortened V by 5 bases and J by 5 bases, and 18 bases separated the two germline ends. The CDR3 length is 15 residues. CDR1 LNHDA and CDR2 SQIVND come from the germline V gene (reference sequence). CDR3 coding DNA: TGTGCCAGTAGTCCGGTGGGGGGGGCACTGGAGACCCAGTACTTC. Residues: CASSPVGGALETQYF.

As for this clone: Other DNA sequences in the same sample also yield this CDR3. The V gene is TRBV14, the J gene TRBJ2-7; TRBD1 matches at 8 bases. The CDR3 consists of 16 residues. The ends lost 0 bases at V and 3 bases at J; junction bases unmatched: 7. The germline CDR1 and CDR2 sequences are SGHDN and FVKESK. As DNA, the CDR3 is TGTGCCAGCAGCCAAGATATAGGACAGGGTTTCTACGAGCAGTACTTC. Translated, it gives CASSQDIGQGFYEQYF.

This chain links TRBV6-5 with TRBJ2-7; D gene ambiguous. V lost 6 bases and J lost 11, with 14 bases in between. This CDR3 has 11 residues. Germline lookup yields CDR1 MNHEY and CDR2 SVGAGI. The CDR3 sequence is CASSERPGEYF. CDR3 bases: TGTGCCAGCAGCGAGCGACCCGGCGAGTACTTC.

The rearrangement links TRBV7-9 to TRBJ2-5; 7 bases match TRBD1. Germline CDR1 SEHNR, CDR2 FQNEAQ (reference sequence). CDR3 size: 16 residues. Losses at the gene ends were 5 bases for V and 5 bases for J; bases not matched to a gene: 14. CDR3 amino acids: CASSPYRGHEVETQYF. DNA of the CDR3: TGTGCCAGCAGCCCTTACAGGGGACACGAAGTGGAGACCCAGTACTTC.

The V and J genes are TRBV5-1 and TRBJ2-7; D possibly corresponds to TRBD1 (6 bases). This CDR3 comprises 13 residues. Deletions cut 1 base from V and 5 bases from J, with 10 bases between. Per germline, CDR1 SGHRS and CDR2 YFSETQ. The DNA of the CDR3 is TGCGCCAGCAGCTTGCAGGGGCTCAACGAGCAGTACTTC. Its translation: CASSLQGLNEQYF.

J is TRBJ1-3 and V is TRBV30, with D maybe TRBD1 (5 bases). The CDR3 spans 15 residues. The V gene's germline CDR1 is GTSNPN and CDR2 SVGIG (reference sequence). V was pared by 0 bases and J by 3 bases, with 12 bases between. The CDR3 DNA sequence: TGTGCCTGGAGTGTTGGGGCTATGGATGGAAACACCATATATTTT. It specifies CAWSVGAMDGNTIYF.

V and J are TRBV6-6 and TRBJ2-5, with a tentative D call TRBD2 (5 bases). Germline loops: CDR1 MNHNY, CDR2 SVGAGI (reference sequence). Between the trimmed V and J ends, which lost 2 bases and 2 bases, there was a span of 12 bases. CDR3 length: 15 residues. CDR3 protein: CASSYVPGLQETQYF. The CDR3 DNA reads as TGTGCCAGCAGTTACGTTCCAGGACTTCAAGAGACCCAGTACTTC.

The chain joins TRBV6-5 to TRBJ1-5; TRBD1 is a possible D gene (5 bases). The CDR3 runs to 13 residues. Trimming removed 5 bases at V and 4 bases at J, with 9 bases between. Per germline, CDR1 MNHEY and CDR2 SVGAGI. This chain's CDR3 is CASSRDFNQPQHF. DNA for the CDR3: TGTGCCAGCAGTCGGGACTTTAATCAGCCCCAGCATTTT.